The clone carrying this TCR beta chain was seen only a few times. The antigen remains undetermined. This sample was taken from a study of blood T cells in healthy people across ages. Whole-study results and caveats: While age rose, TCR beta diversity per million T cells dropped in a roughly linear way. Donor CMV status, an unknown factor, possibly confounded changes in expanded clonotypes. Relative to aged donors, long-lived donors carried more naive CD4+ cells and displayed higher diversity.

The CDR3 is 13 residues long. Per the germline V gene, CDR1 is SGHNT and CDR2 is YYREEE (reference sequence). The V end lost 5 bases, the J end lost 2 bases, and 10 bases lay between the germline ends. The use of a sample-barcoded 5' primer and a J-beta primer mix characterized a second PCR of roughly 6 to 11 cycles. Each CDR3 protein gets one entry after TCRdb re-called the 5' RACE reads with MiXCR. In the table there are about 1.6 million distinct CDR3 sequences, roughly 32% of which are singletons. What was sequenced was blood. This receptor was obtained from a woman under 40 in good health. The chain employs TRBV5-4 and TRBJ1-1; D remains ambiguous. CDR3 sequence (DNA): TGTGCCAGCAGTTTACCAGAAAACACTGAAGCTTTCTTT. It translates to CASSLPENTEAFF.